This T cell receptor beta chain was recorded in a study of OX40 agonist ivuxolimab in advanced cancers. A note on the overall study: The costimulatory receptor OX40 (CD134) was targeted by ivuxolimab, a fully human IgG2 agonistic monoclonal antibody. Intravenous ivuxolimab was administered to patients every 2 weeks at six dose levels: 0.01, 0.1, 0.3, 1.5, 3 and 10 mg/kg. Patients were allowed to have had prior anti-PD-1, anti-PD-L1 or anti-CTLA-4 therapy, and 30% to 40% of the dose-escalation patients had previously received checkpoint inhibitors. Peripheral TCRbeta sequencing aimed to test whether ivuxolimab altered TCR sequence diversity and caused clonal T-cell expansion. The dose-escalation cohort was over 70% male with a mean age of about 65 years, ranging from roughly 20 to 80. Of the approximately 50 dose-escalation patients, hepatocellular carcinoma was present in roughly 19, melanoma in some 15, renal cell carcinoma in 9 and head and neck cancer in 9. Three dose-escalation patients achieved partial responses, one with hepatocellular carcinoma and two with cutaneous melanoma. The paper describes the monotherapy dose-escalation part (N of about 54 patients) of the phase I trial of ivuxolimab. What the authors observed across the whole study: Low levels of normalized T-cell clonal expansion were also seen in some patients who did not respond. On average, CD8+ T cells showed more expanded clones than CD4+ T cells after ivuxolimab. The antigen specificity of the peripheral T cells that underwent clonal expansion was not determined. In partial responders in the 0.1-3.0 mg/kg groups, normalized peripheral clonal expansion was found to be among the lowest, especially among CD8+ T cells. At doses of 0.1 to 3.0 mg/kg, clonal expansion of both CD4+ and CD8+ blood T cells was observed from baseline to week 6.

The trial excluded patients who had a history of autoimmune disease or were on systemic immunosuppression. Peripheral blood for TCR sequencing was collected from all dose cohorts at baseline, on cycle 4 day 1, and on cycle 7 day 1. The samples were drawn from a first-in-human, open-label, multicenter phase I dose-escalation trial of ivuxolimab. Adults with locally advanced or metastatic melanoma, renal cell, hepatocellular, or head and neck squamous cell carcinoma were enrolled in the trial. Before TCR sequencing, CD4+ T cells and CD8+ T cells from peripheral blood were sorted into separate populations. The CDR1 and CDR2 encoded by the germline V gene are SGHRS and YFSETQ. The CDR3 numbers 15 residues from cysteine through phenylalanine. CDR3 DNA only is kept here, 45 bases in frame from base 1. Compared with germline, V lacks 4 bases and J lacks 2 bases; bases without a gene match: 7. Concerning this clone: Its antigen is still unknown. No per-base quality is available; no much larger clone lies one base away.

For sequencing of the TCRbeta CDR3 region, genomic DNA was extracted from the sorted cells. The immunoSEQ Assay was used to sequence the TCRbeta CDR3 regions. The source is immuneACCESS, and TCRdb retained only in-frame sequences with V and J called. Part of the clones is not carried over; for the studies checked, unresolved V genes explain less than half of this, and the remainder is unexplained. The sample table shows roughly 87,000 clones, and about 92% are seen once. Over 8.5% of the sample rests with the top ten. The material sequenced was CD4+ or CD8+ T cells sorted from blood, taken in a trial of the OX40 agonist ivuxolimab. This clonotype was sampled from an adult with an advanced solid tumor such as melanoma, head and neck, liver or kidney cancer. This receptor chain uses TRBV5-1 and TRBJ2-7, and TRBD1 aligns with 9 junction nucleotides. The nucleotides read TGCGCCAGCAGCGTTGGACAGGGGAGCACCTACGAGCAGTACTTC. This yields the protein CASSVGQGSTYEQYF. Here the CDR3 is joined to the reference TRBV5-1 and TRBJ2-7 genes, and the full variable domain is: KAGVTQTPRYLIKTRGQQVTLSCSPISGHRSVSWYQQTPGQGLQFLFEYFSETQRNKGNFPGRFSGRQFSNSRSEMNVSTLELGDSALYLCASSVGQGSTYEQYFGPGTRLTVT.